The 9 T cell receptor beta chains in this list originate from one sample, sequenced in a study of blood T cell repertoires in COVID-19. Using immunoSEQ multiplex PCR, the repertoire was profiled, and TCRdb retains in-frame clones only, with some absent. Seen here are hundreds of thousands of clones, over 80% observed once, and the top ten hold 0.2% to 0.3%. The sequencing sample was made of peripheral blood. All receptors derive from a woman aged 18 to 35 with acute or convalescent COVID-19.

J is TRBJ2-1 and V is TRBV30; TRBD2 agrees at 9 bases. The V and J ends lost 2 bases and 3 bases, in that order; junction bases with no gene match: 11. There are 17 residues in the CDR3. Germline loops: CDR1 GTSNPN, CDR2 SVGIG (reference sequence). As DNA, the CDR3 is TGTGCCTGGAGTACCCCGCGGGGGGGGGCCCGCTACAATGAGCAGTTCTTC. Its translation is CAWSTPRGGARYNEQFF.

This chain uses TRBV7-8 with TRBJ1-4; 9 bases line up with TRBD1. CDR1 is SGHVS, CDR2 FQNEAQ, per germline. J gave up 1 base and V 5 bases, and 8 bases lay outside the gene matches. The CDR3 contains 17 residues. The CDR3 nucleotides are TGTGCCAGCAGCCAGGGGGGGACAGGGAAAACTAATGAAAAACTGTTTTTT. As protein: CASSQGGTGKTNEKLFF.

This chain connects TRBV5-1 to TRBJ1-3; D perhaps matches TRBD1 (6 bases). Per germline, CDR1 SGHRS and CDR2 YFSETQ. V was cut by 1 base and J by 8 bases, with 10 bases left in between. The CDR3 covers 13 residues. As DNA, the CDR3 is TGCGCCAGCAGCTTGACAGGGTGGGACACCATATATTTT. It is translated as CASSLTGWDTIYF.

This rearrangement joins TRBV2 to TRBJ1-2, with D tentatively TRBD1 (5 bases). The CDR3 totals 13 residues. Germline V gene sequence: CDR1 SNHLY, CDR2 FYNNEI. V was shortened by 3 bases and J by 6 bases, with 11 bases between the two germline ends. CDR3 residues: CASSDWQGDGYTF. CDR3 sequence (DNA): TGTGCCAGCAGTGATTGGCAGGGCGATGGCTACACCTTC.

The V and J genes are TRBV6-5 and TRBJ2-2, with 8 bases fitting TRBD2. The CDR3 spans 14 residues. CDR1 MNHEY and CDR2 SVGAGI come from the germline V gene. CDR3 loop: CTTRGGRETGELFF. CDR3 bases: TGTACCACCCGGGGGGGAAGAGAGACCGGGGAGCTGTTTTTT.

This sequence joins TRBV12-3 or TRBV12-4 and TRBJ1-1; 7 nucleotides agree with TRBD1. The CDR3 is 13 amino acids. V trimming: 3 bases; J trimming: 4 bases; junction bases outside the gene matches: 2. The CDR3 reads CASSFRGSTEAFF. The CDR3 DNA follows: TGTGCCAGCAGTTTCAGGGGGTCCACTGAAGCTTTCTTT.

DNA of the CDR3: TGCGCCAGCAGCTCTGGGACAGGGAGTGGGGAAAAACTGTTTTTT. Translating gives CASSSGTGSGEKLFF. The chain joins TRBV5-1 to TRBJ1-4, with 9 nucleotides matching TRBD1. Germline trimming cut 3 bases from V and 8 bases from J; bases unmatched to any gene: 8. The CDR3 loop spans 15 amino acids. Germline CDR1 is SGHRS and CDR2 is YFSETQ.

The chain couples TRBV6-6 to TRBJ2-6; 13 nucleotides align to TRBD2. From germline, CDR1 is MNHNY and CDR2 SVGAGI (reference sequence). With V trimmed by 5 bases and J by 0 bases, 10 bases remained unmatched. The CDR3 is 20 residues long. The CDR3 DNA reads TGTGCCAGCAGTCGCGGACTAGCGGGGGTCCCCAGCTCTGGGGCCAACGTCCTGACTTTC. Translation gives CASSRGLAGVPSSGANVLTF.

V gene TRBV4-1 combines with J gene TRBJ1-6; 7 nucleotides line up with TRBD1. Germline V gives CDR1 MGHRA, CDR2 YSYEKL. The CDR3 loop spans 15 amino acids. Germline trimming cut 4 bases from V and 3 bases from J; bases unmatched to any gene: 3. The CDR3 here is CASSPRTGYNSPLHF. The CDR3, as DNA: TGCGCCAGCAGCCCCCGGACAGGCTATAATTCACCCCTCCACTTT.